This T cell receptor beta chain was captured by sequencing in a study of blood T cell repertoires in COVID-19. After removal of 4 bases from V and 2 bases from J, the junction contained 6 bases not matched to a gene. This CDR3 comprises 15 residues. Germline V gives CDR1 LGHNA, CDR2 YNFKEQ. The method was immunoSEQ multiplex PCR; TCRdb's version includes in-frame clones alone and lacks a portion of them. The sample has approximately 110,000 clones; about 91% are singletons. The rearrangement uses TRBV4-2 and TRBJ1-2, with 8 bases matching TRBD1. What was sequenced was peripheral blood. This clonotype was obtained from a woman aged 45-65 years with active or convalescent COVID-19. The DNA of the CDR3 is TGTGCCAGCAGCCTTGACAGGGGCTCAAACTATGGCTACACCTTC. Encoded protein: CASSLDRGSNYGYTF.